The subject of this entry is one TCR beta chain. The antigen this receptor binds is unknown. No per-base quality is available; no much larger clone lies one base away. Synthesis of TCR cDNA relied on 5'RACE template switching, a step that introduced a universal primer site along with unique molecular identifiers. Priming for cDNA synthesis came from both the TCR alpha and TCR beta constant segments. Library amplification involved two PCR steps, and the second step added sample barcodes and sequencing adapters. Sequencing of libraries was performed on Illumina HiSeq 2500 (2x100 bp) or NovaSeq (2x150 bp). The paper's processing steps were these. Demultiplexing of reads and collapsing into UMI consensus sequences were performed with MIGEC, and V(D)J alignment was carried out with MiXCR. Using edgeR on replicate PBMC samples, clonotypes were called vaccine-responding if FDR was below 0.01 and the log2 fold change was above 5 up to day 15. Bulk clonotypes were assigned CD4 or CD8 identity according to which sequenced CD4 or CD8 repertoire held them at higher abundance. TCRdb took the public reads, trimmed them with fastp at Q25, ran MiXCR for clone calling and kept in-frame beta chains. Every distinct CDR3 protein forms one entry, paired with its most common genes and DNA. V and J calls and clone size were set by TCRdb, not the authors. This sample holds hundreds of thousands of distinct CDR3 sequences; roughly 13% were observed only once. 11% to 15% of the sample comes from the top ten.

The label giving this sample's treatment or condition can be read as: live attenuated yellow fever vaccine strain. At every blood-draw timepoint, two biological replicates of bulk PBMCs were collected. A standard Ficoll-Paque protocol was used to isolate PBMCs from peripheral blood. RNA was extracted with TriZol from bulk PBMCs, CD4 and CD8 fractions, and dextramer-positive and dextramer-negative fractions. These data belong to a study of T cells after yellow fever vaccination (dated by TCRdb to about 2019). Regarding the study in general: Libraries from fractions with low cell numbers were prepared with the SMART-Seq v4 Ultra Low Input RNA kit. To follow T-cell clones before and after both primary and booster YFV17D yellow fever vaccination, bulk TCR alpha and beta repertoires underwent longitudinal sequencing. Two healthy male donors, one aged 18 to 30 and one aged 30 to 40 years, made up the cohort. Bulk PBMC replicates and cell subsets were isolated from blood drawn at multiple timepoints before and after both primary and secondary immunization.

Its CDR3 holds 17 amino acids, cysteine through phenylalanine. The kept DNA is CDR3 alone, 51 bases in frame from the first base. V lost 1 base and J lost 2 bases; the stretch between them is 14 bases long. The full study reports these points: A small fraction of clonotypes appeared in both the CD4 and CD8 compartments, likely as a result of convergent recombination. After the booster, most clones that had expanded after primary vaccination were detected again (approximately 97% of CD4 and 70% to 90% of CD8), suggesting broad maintenance of memory. The study included only two donors, which limits how far the findings can be generalized. Because abundant contaminating clonotypes from the bulk population could be contained in FACS-sorted repertoires, computational filtering was required. Compared with the primary T-cell response, the secondary T-cell response was faster but weaker, reaching its peak on day 5 rather than on day 15.

The chain links TRBV12-3 or TRBV12-4 with TRBJ2-2; the D gene cannot be named for sure. The material was PBMCs, obtained on the day of the yellow fever booster vaccination. The receptor comes from a young man who received the YFV17D yellow fever vaccine. This receptor carries the CDR3 CASSLGLDTTNTGELFF. The nucleotide sequence reads TGTGCCAGCAGTTTAGGCCTCGACACTACCAACACCGGGGAGCTGTTTTTT.